Below are 16 T cell receptor beta chains sequenced from a single sample in a study of T cells after yellow fever vaccination. TCRdb passed the 5' RACE reads through MiXCR, listing each CDR3 protein once. Of hundreds of thousands of distinct CDR3 sequences listed, around 13% are singletons. This specimen was CD4+ T cells sorted from PBMCs, taken 15 days after the yellow fever booster vaccination. The receptors here all came from a man between 18 and 29 years old who received the YFV17D yellow fever vaccine.

This clonotype was counted between two and nine times. The rearrangement links TRBV27 to TRBJ2-1; no reliable D call. The CDR3 is 14 residues long. Trimming left V 7 bases short and J 5 bases short, with 15 bases between. Germline V CDR1 and CDR2: MNHEY, SMNVEV (reference sequence). CDR3: CASNRLHSNNEQFF. The CDR3 DNA is TGTGCCAGCAATAGGCTCCACTCAAACAATGAGCAGTTCTTC.

This clonotype was counted only a few times. The J gene is TRBJ1-2, the V gene TRBV29-1, with D perhaps TRBD1 (6 bases). V was trimmed by 4 bases and J by 6 bases, leaving 18 bases between them. The CDR3 is made up of 14 amino acids. Germline CDR1 reads SQVTM; CDR2 reads ANQGSEA. The CDR3 here is CSVAGPSRGNGYTF. CDR3 DNA sequence: TGCAGCGTTGCCGGCCCTTCCAGGGGAAATGGCTACACCTTC.

This clonotype has more than one count but fewer than ten. This sequence joins TRBV6-4 and TRBJ2-2, with D hard to call. The germline V gene has CDR1 MRHNA and CDR2 SNTAGT. The CDR3 has 11 amino acids. V lost 9 bases, J lost 6 bases, and 8 bases lay in between. The CDR3 nucleotides are TGTGCCAGGAGAAGGTCCGGGGAGCTGTTTTTT. Protein: CARRRSGELFF.

This clonotype has just a few counts. The V gene is TRBV20-1, the J gene TRBJ2-5, with 7 bases lining up with TRBD2. This CDR3 has 12 amino acids. The ends lost 3 bases at V and 3 bases at J; junction bases unmatched: 1. Germline CDR1 reads DFQATT; CDR2 reads SNEGSKA (reference sequence). CDR3 sequence (DNA): TGCAGTGCTAGCGGGACTAAAGAGACCCAGTACTTC. Translating it yields CSASGTKETQYF.

This clonotype turned up a few times. The gene calls are TRBV6-2 or TRBV6-3 and TRBJ2-5, with a possible D match to TRBD2 (6 bases). V was trimmed by 3 bases and J by 5 bases, leaving 16 bases between them. The CDR3 spans 15 residues. Germline CDR1 and CDR2: MNHEY and SVGEGT. DNA for the CDR3: TGTGCCAGCAGTTATGGCTCTAGCGCCTCGGAGACCCAGTACTTC. Its translation: CASSYGSSASETQYF.

This chain joins TRBV29-1 and TRBJ2-3; D call uncertain. Trimming took off 5 bases at V and 0 bases at J, with 6 bases between the two ends. The germline CDR1 and CDR2 sequences are SQVTM and ANQGSEA. The CDR3 covers 12 residues. The CDR3 sequence: CSVFWSTDTQYF. In DNA, the CDR3 is TGCAGCGTTTTTTGGAGCACAGATACGCAGTATTTT.

In this sample, this clonotype turned up a few times. J is TRBJ2-2 and V is TRBV20-1; D possibly corresponds to TRBD2 (6 bases). Germline V lookup: CDR1 DFQATT, CDR2 SNEGSKA (reference sequence). V lost 5 bases and J lost 4, with 14 bases in between. This CDR3 has 14 residues. CDR3 sequence: CSAGQRGSTGELFF. CDR3 nucleotides: TGCAGTGCTGGGCAACGGGGGAGCACCGGGGAGCTGTTTTTT.

This clonotype was found a few times. The genes are TRBV7-9 and TRBJ2-1, with D possibly being TRBD2 (7 bases). V dropped 5 bases and J dropped 2 bases, with 16 bases sitting between them. The CDR3 extends over 16 amino acids. Per germline, CDR1 SEHNR and CDR2 FQNEAQ (reference sequence). CDR3 loop: CASSPRGGGPYNEQFF. The CDR3 coding sequence is TGTGCCAGCAGCCCAAGGGGGGGGGGGCCCTACAATGAGCAGTTCTTC. The variable domain in full, with the rest retrieved from reference TRBV7-9 and TRBJ2-1, is DTGVSQNPRHKITKRGQNVTFRCDPISEHNRLYWYRQTLGQGPEFLTYFQNEAQLEKSRLLSDRFSAERPKGSFSTLEIQRTEQGDSAMYLCASSPRGGGPYNEQFFGPGTRLTVL.

This clonotype was observed a few times. This chain joins TRBV3-1 and TRBJ2-3; no definite D call. V dropped 8 bases and J dropped 2 bases, with 11 bases sitting between them. CDR1 and CDR2 (germline): LGHDT, YNNKEL (reference sequence). This CDR3 has 13 amino acids. CDR3 sequence reads: CASSQPVTDTQYF. The CDR3, as DNA: TGTGCCAGCTCCCAACCTGTCACAGATACGCAGTATTTT.

The chain carries TRBV5-1 and TRBJ2-5; TRBD2 is a possible D gene (7 bases). The ends were cut back, 2 bases at V and 1 base at J, with 12 bases in the middle. Per the germline V gene, CDR1 is SGHRS and CDR2 is YFSETQ. The CDR3 has 15 amino acids. The CDR3 region is CASSLPRGAQETQYF. The CDR3 DNA sequence: TGCGCCAGCAGCTTACCCCGGGGGGCCCAAGAGACCCAGTACTTC.

In its sample, this clonotype was seen a few times. The chain is built from TRBV20-1 and TRBJ2-3; D perhaps matches TRBD2 (6 bases). The CDR3 consists of 13 residues. V lost 3 bases, J lost 2 bases, and 9 bases lay in between. In germline, CDR1 is DFQATT, CDR2 SNEGSKA (reference sequence). DNA of the CDR3: TGCAGTGCTAGCGGGGGATTCACAGATACGCAGTATTTT. It codes for CSASGGFTDTQYF.

This clonotype was picked up a small number of times. The gene calls are TRBV4-3 and TRBJ1-5; D possibly corresponds to TRBD1 (5 bases). Germline V CDR1 and CDR2: LGHNA, YSLEER. CDR3 length: 16 amino acids. Trimming removed 0 bases from V and 1 base from J, with 10 bases in between. This chain's CDR3 is CASSQEARGSNQPQHF. The CDR3 DNA follows: TGCGCCAGCAGCCAAGAGGCCCGGGGGAGCAATCAGCCCCAGCATTTT.

This clonotype was detected a few times. J is TRBJ2-5 and V is TRBV6-5; D is unresolved. This CDR3 comprises 15 residues. Trimming cost V 0 bases and J 4 bases, with 12 bases left between them. Germline V gene lookup returns CDR1 MNHEY and CDR2 SVGAGI. In DNA, the CDR3 is TGTGCCAGCAGTTACTCAGGGTGGAATGGAGAGACCCAGTACTTC. Translated, it gives CASSYSGWNGETQYF.

About this clonotype: This is likely a read error, given that the CDR3 carries no conserved phenylalanine or tryptophan at its end. It is unclear where the CDR3 begins or ends on the DNA, so no DNA is shown, and the CDR3 is as TCRdb lists it. V and J are TRBV27 and TRBJ2-5; the tabulated D call, TRBD1, remains unverified against the DNA. Germline CDR1 MNHEY, CDR2 SMNVEV (reference sequence). Counting both end residues, the CDR3 totals 12 amino acids. The chain's CDR3 is CASDAPDRDNVP.

The genes are TRBV5-1 and TRBJ2-5; TRBD2 matches at 15 bases. Per the germline V gene, CDR1 is SGHRS and CDR2 is YFSETQ. Trimming removed 4 bases from V and 5 bases from J; junction bases left unmatched: 9. The CDR3 sequence is 17 residues long. The DNA for the CDR3 is TGCGCCAGCAGCCCACAAGGACTAGCGGGGGGGCCGGAGACCCAGTACTTC. Translated, it gives CASSPQGLAGGPETQYF.

This chain's CDR3 is CASSLDDRLAKNIQYF. CDR3 DNA: TGCGCCAGCAGCTTGGACGACAGGCTAGCCAAAAACATTCAGTACTTC. The chain joins TRBV5-1 to TRBJ2-4, with D perhaps matching TRBD1 (6 bases). Germline V CDR1 and CDR2: SGHRS, YFSETQ. The CDR3 covers 16 residues. The ends were cut back, 0 bases at V and 0 bases at J, with 10 bases in the middle.